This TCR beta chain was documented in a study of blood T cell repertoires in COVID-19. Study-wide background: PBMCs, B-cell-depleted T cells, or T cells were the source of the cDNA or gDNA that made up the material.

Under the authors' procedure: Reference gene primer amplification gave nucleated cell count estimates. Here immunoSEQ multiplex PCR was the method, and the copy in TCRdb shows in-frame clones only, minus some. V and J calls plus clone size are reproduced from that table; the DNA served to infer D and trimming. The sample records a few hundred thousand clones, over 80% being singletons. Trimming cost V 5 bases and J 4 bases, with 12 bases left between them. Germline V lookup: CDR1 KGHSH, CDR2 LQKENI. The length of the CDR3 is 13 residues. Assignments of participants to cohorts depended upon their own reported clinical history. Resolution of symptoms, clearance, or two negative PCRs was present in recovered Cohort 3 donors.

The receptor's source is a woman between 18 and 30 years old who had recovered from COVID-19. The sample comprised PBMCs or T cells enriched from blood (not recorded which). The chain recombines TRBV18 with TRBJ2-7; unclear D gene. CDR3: CASSSPTGYEQYF. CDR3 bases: TGTGCCAGCTCATCCCCGACTGGATACGAGCAGTACTTC.